This T cell receptor beta chain appears in the sequencing data of a study of beta chain features in type 1 diabetes. The study's findings and limits: Cells with high TCR expression could be over-represented by cDNA sequencing.

The study reverse transcribed the entire isolated RNA, so it sequenced expressed TCRB transcripts. Data came from immunoSEQ multiplex PCR; TCRdb stores just in-frame clones and leaves some out. Here the sample spans approximately 150,000 clones, about 10% being singletons. This clone has a handful of counts. Its antigen is unidentified. The sequencing input was naive CD4+ T cells from blood. The source is a man between 18 and 29 years old in good health.

The CDR3 region is CASSLWGGPREQYF. The CDR3 nucleotides read TGTGCCAGCAGCTTATGGGGGGGGCCGCGTGAGCAGTACTTC. The chain employs TRBV5-4 and TRBJ2-7; the D gene is possibly TRBD2 (7 bases). The V end was cut by 2 bases, the J end by 7 bases, with 16 bases between. The germline V gene encodes CDR1 SGHNT and CDR2 YYREEE (reference sequence). The CDR3 length is 14 residues. The complete variable domain, with remaining parts taken from reference TRBV5-4 and TRBJ2-7, reads ETGVTQSPTHLIKTRGQQVTLRCSSQSGHNTVSWYQQALGQGPQFIFQYYREEENGRGNFPPRFSGLQFPNYSSELNVNALELDDSALYLCASSLWGGPREQYFGPGTRLTVT.